Below are 29 T cell receptor beta chains sequenced from a single sample in a study of Tregs in tolerant kidney transplant recipients. Sequencing was performed with immunoSEQ multiplex PCR; in TCRdb, only in-frame clones are kept and a portion is missing. In the table there are tens of thousands of clones, 75% to 95% of which are singletons. The sequencing used Tregs from blood, collected before the transplant. The receptors shown here come from a human donor who received a combined kidney and bone marrow transplant.

This chain connects TRBV5-6 to TRBJ2-1, with a possible D match to TRBD2 (6 bases). The CDR3 consists of 13 residues. The germline CDR1 and CDR2 sequences are SGHDT and YYEEEE. V was clipped by 2 bases and J by 4 bases, with 7 bases between them. The CDR3 region is CASSFREYNEQFF. The CDR3 coding sequence is TGTGCCAGCAGCTTCCGGGAGTACAATGAGCAGTTCTTC.

The CDR3 loop is CASVAGFRNEQYF. Here the CDR3 DNA reads TGTGCCAGCGTAGCGGGGTTCAGGAACGAGCAGTACTTC. V and J are TRBV6-1 and TRBJ2-7, with TRBD2 identical over 8 bases. Germline CDR1 reads MNHNS; CDR2 reads SASEGT. The CDR3 is 13 residues long. After removal of 8 bases from V and 5 bases from J, the junction contained 8 bases not matched to a gene.

The chain links TRBV19 to TRBJ1-5; tentatively, D is TRBD1 (5 bases). V dropped 6 bases and J dropped 0 bases, with 9 bases sitting between them. This CDR3 region has 14 residues. Germline-derived CDR1 and CDR2 are LNHDA and SQIVND (reference sequence). The CDR3 is CASSRENSNQPQHF. In DNA form, the CDR3 reads TGTGCCAGTAGCAGGGAGAATAGCAATCAGCCCCAGCATTTT.

This clone occurred once. This chain connects TRBV18 to TRBJ2-1; TRBD1 matches at 9 bases. The CDR3 has 15 residues. Trimming at V came to 5 bases and at J to 4 bases, leaving 6 bases not matched to a gene. Germline V gene sequence: CDR1 KGHSH, CDR2 LQKENI. The CDR3 DNA reads TGTGCCAGCTCAACTGGGACAGGGACTTACAATGAGCAGTTCTTC. It codes for CASSTGTGTYNEQFF.

This chain links TRBV28 with TRBJ1-3, with 7 positions matching TRBD1. Losses at the gene ends were 5 bases for V and 2 bases for J; bases not matched to a gene: 18. The germline V gene encodes CDR1 MDHEN and CDR2 SYDVKM. The CDR3 sequence is 19 residues long. CDR3 sequence: CASSLTGFTGESTGNTIYF. In DNA form, the CDR3 reads TGTGCCAGCAGTCTGACGGGCTTTACAGGGGAGAGTACTGGAAACACCATATATTTT.

The chain employs TRBV9 and TRBJ2-2; D is unresolved. Germline CDR1 is SGDLS and CDR2 is YYNGEE. The length of the CDR3 is 16 residues. The ends were cut back, 3 bases at V and 0 bases at J, with 12 bases in the middle. The CDR3 region is CASSAVQLPNTGELFF. CDR3 DNA sequence: TGTGCCAGCAGCGCCGTACAGCTGCCGAACACCGGGGAGCTGTTTTTT.

J is TRBJ2-5 and V is TRBV5-1, with D possibly TRBD1 on 5 matching bases. Germline-derived CDR1 and CDR2 are SGHRS and YFSETQ. This CDR3 comprises 14 residues. Deletions cut 3 bases from V and 2 bases from J, with 11 bases between. CDR3 coding DNA: TGCGCCAGCAGCTCCGGACAAGCACAAGAGACCCAGTACTTC. Amino acid sequence: CASSSGQAQETQYF.

This rearrangement joins TRBV5-8 to TRBJ2-3; D unresolved. Germline values: CDR1 SGHTS, CDR2 YDEGEE. The CDR3 loop spans 10 amino acids. V gave up 0 bases and J gave up 9 bases, with 2 bases separating them. The CDR3 DNA is TGTGCCAGCAGCTTGGCCACGCAGTATTTT. It yields the protein CASSLATQYF.

This clone has just a few counts. The CDR3 spells CASSLARVAGDRSLGGYTF. For the CDR3, the DNA is TGTGCCAGCAGCTTAGCGAGGGTTGCCGGCGACAGGTCCCTGGGTGGCTACACCTTC. This chain links TRBV7-8 with TRBJ1-2; D may be TRBD1 (6 bases). This CDR3 has 19 residues. Germline lookup yields CDR1 SGHVS and CDR2 FQNEAQ. Trimming pared 0 bases from V and 7 bases from J, leaving 27 bases between.

The V and J genes are TRBV7-3 and TRBJ2-1, with 10 bases lining up with TRBD1. The CDR3 consists of 15 residues. The V gene's germline CDR1 is SGHTA and CDR2 FQGTGA. The V segment lost 1 base and the J segment 8 bases; nucleotides outside the gene matches: 5. The CDR3 here is CASSLMAGQGYEQFF. The CDR3 DNA is TGTGCCAGCAGCTTAATGGCGGGACAGGGGTATGAGCAGTTCTTC. The entire variable domain, with the rest obtained from reference TRBV7-3 and TRBJ2-1, is as follows: GAGVSQTPSNKVTEKGKYVELRCDPISGHTALYWYRQSLGQGPEFLIYFQGTGAADDSGLPNDRFFAVRPEGSVSTLKIQRTERGDSAVYLCASSLMAGQGYEQFFGPGTRLTVL.

V gene TRBV7-9 combines with J gene TRBJ2-5, with D possibly matching TRBD2 (7 bases). With 0 bases removed from V and 2 bases from J, the gap between germline ends came to 10 bases. In germline, CDR1 is SEHNR, CDR2 FQNEAQ (reference sequence). CDR3 length: 15 residues. CDR3 amino acids: CASSLAGGGQETQYF. CDR3 nucleotides: TGTGCCAGCAGCTTAGCGGGAGGGGGACAAGAGACCCAGTACTTC. Using reference TRBV7-9 and TRBJ2-5 for the parts outside the CDR3, the full variable domain is DTGVSQNPRHKITKRGQNVTFRCDPISEHNRLYWYRQTLGQGPEFLTYFQNEAQLEKSRLLSDRFSAERPKGSFSTLEIQRTEQGDSAMYLCASSLAGGGQETQYFGPGTRLLVL.

The rearrangement links TRBV6-5 to TRBJ2-2; 8 nucleotides align to TRBD1. The CDR3 length is 16 residues. Germline V gene lookup returns CDR1 MNHEY and CDR2 SVGAGI. V was clipped by 2 bases and J by 6 bases; unmatched bases: 8. In DNA form, the CDR3 reads TGTGCCAGCAGTTACGGACAGGGATGGATAGCCGGGGAGCTGTTTTTT. Translation gives CASSYGQGWIAGELFF.

The chain combines TRBV7-3 with TRBJ2-2; D is unresolved. With 2 bases removed from V and 0 bases from J, the gap between germline ends came to 4 bases. The germline V gene encodes CDR1 SGHTA and CDR2 FQGTGA. The CDR3 has 14 residues. The CDR3 here is CASSLDTNTGELFF. DNA of the CDR3: TGTGCCAGCAGCTTAGATACGAACACCGGGGAGCTGTTTTTT.

The CDR3 loop reads CASSEGSTDTQYF. The CDR3 nucleotides are TGCGCCAGCAGTGAAGGTAGCACAGATACGCAGTATTTT. The V call is TRBV10-1, the J call TRBJ2-3; D unclear. Germline-derived CDR1 and CDR2 are WNHNN and SYGVQD (reference sequence). V lost 3 bases, J lost 0 bases, and 4 bases lay in between. The CDR3 covers 13 residues.

This chain uses TRBV7-3 with TRBJ2-2; D remains unclear. CDR3 length: 12 amino acids. The ends were cut back, 1 base at V and 6 bases at J, with 3 bases in the middle. Germline V lookup: CDR1 SGHTA, CDR2 FQGTGA. The CDR3 DNA reads TGTGCCAGCAGCTTAAGCGCCGGGGAGCTGTTTTTT. It yields the protein CASSLSAGELFF.

This chain uses TRBV19 with TRBJ1-2, with a possible D match to TRBD1 (5 bases). V was pared by 0 bases and J by 3 bases, with 11 bases between. CDR1 is LNHDA, CDR2 SQIVND, per germline (reference sequence). The CDR3 totals 15 residues. The CDR3 DNA reads TGTGCCAGTAGTATAGATGGGGGGATCGACTATGGCTACACCTTC. Protein product: CASSIDGGIDYGYTF. The whole variable domain, remainder taken from reference TRBV19 and TRBJ1-2, is DGGITQSPKYLFRKEGQNVTLSCEQNLNHDAMYWYRQDPGQGLRLIYYSQIVNDFQKGDIAEGYSVSREKKESFPLTVTSAQKNPTAFYLCASSIDGGIDYGYTFGSGTRLTVV.

The chain links TRBV28 to TRBJ2-1; D could derive from TRBD1 or TRBD2 (5 bases each). V lost 7 bases, J lost 8 bases, and 24 bases lay in between. The CDR3 contains 16 residues. Germline CDR1 reads MDHEN; CDR2 reads SYDVKM. The CDR3 here is CASTSGGQGEGDEQFF. The CDR3 DNA follows: TGTGCCAGCACTTCAGGTGGGCAGGGCGAGGGCGATGAGCAGTTCTTC.

This chain links TRBV28 with TRBJ1-6; weak D call: TRBD1 (6 bases). The germline V and J ends were trimmed by 5 bases and 2 bases, with 10 bases remaining between them. This CDR3 comprises 15 residues. The germline V gene has CDR1 MDHEN and CDR2 SYDVKM. The CDR3 sequence: CASSGQTAYNSPLHF. In DNA, the CDR3 is TGTGCCAGCAGTGGACAGACAGCCTATAATTCACCCCTCCACTTT. Based on the CDR3 plus reference TRBV28 and TRBJ1-6, the full variable domain is DVKVTQSSRYLVKRTGEKVFLECVQDMDHENMFWYRQDPGLGLRLIYFSYDVKMKEKGDIPEGYSVSREKKERFSLILESASTNQTSMYLCASSGQTAYNSPLHFGNGTRLTVT.

This chain connects TRBV2 to TRBJ1-3; TRBD1 aligns across 10 bases. The J segment lost 3 bases and the V segment lost 6 bases, leaving 14 bases of the junction unmatched. This CDR3 has 18 amino acids. Germline lookup yields CDR1 SNHLY and CDR2 FYNNEI. CDR3 in amino acids: CASRQARQGAGGGNTIYF. The CDR3 bases are TGTGCCAGCAGGCAAGCGAGACAGGGGGCCGGGGGTGGAAACACCATATATTTT.

This chain uses TRBV15 with TRBJ2-3; D gene unclear. The CDR3 totals 12 residues. V lost 8 bases and J lost 6, with 12 bases in between. Germline V lookup: CDR1 LNHNV, CDR2 YYDKDF (reference sequence). The CDR3 nucleotides are TGTGCCACCTCTCGAGTTGCGGATACGCAGTATTTT. The encoded protein is CATSRVADTQYF.

The chain combines TRBV27 with TRBJ2-3; 8 nucleotides match TRBD2. V shed 10 bases, J shed 1 base, and the junction held 16 bases outside the gene matches. Germline CDR1 and CDR2: MNHEY and SMNVEV (reference sequence). The CDR3 loop spans 17 amino acids. The CDR3 reads CATTQVAGPRGTDTQYF. The DNA of the CDR3 is TGTGCCACCACACAGGTAGCGGGGCCGAGGGGCACAGATACGCAGTATTTT.

The chain joins TRBV4-1 to TRBJ2-3; a possible D gene is TRBD2 (6 bases). Germline V gives CDR1 MGHRA, CDR2 YSYEKL. The CDR3 extends over 16 amino acids. V lost 1 base and J lost 8, with 19 bases in between. The CDR3 is CASSQVITNLGGTQYF. CDR3 coding DNA: TGCGCCAGCAGCCAAGTTATTACCAACTTGGGGGGTACGCAGTATTTT.

The chain carries TRBV4-3 and TRBJ2-7; 7 positions match TRBD2. In germline, CDR1 is LGHNA, CDR2 YSLEER. V shed 1 base, J shed 3 bases, and the junction held 9 bases outside the gene matches. CDR3 size: 16 residues. DNA of the CDR3: TGCGCCAGCAGCCAAGGGAGACTAGCCACGATCTACGAGCAGTACTTC. Translated, it gives CASSQGRLATIYEQYF.

This sequence joins TRBV28 and TRBJ1-6; 12 nucleotides match TRBD1. Germline CDR1 reads MDHEN; CDR2 reads SYDVKM. V shed 3 bases, J shed 11 bases, and the junction held 8 bases outside the gene matches. CDR3 length: 16 amino acids. The CDR3 sequence is CASSLSPGQGAPPLHF. The CDR3 coding sequence is TGTGCCAGCAGTTTGTCACCGGGACAGGGGGCTCCACCCCTCCACTTT.

The chain is built from TRBV6-5 and TRBJ2-5, with D tentatively TRBD2 (6 bases). The V and J ends lost 0 bases and 11 bases respectively, with 19 bases between them. CDR1 MNHEY and CDR2 SVGAGI come from the germline V gene. The CDR3 loop spans 15 amino acids. The CDR3 protein is CASSYSGLTVYEQYF. As DNA, the CDR3 is TGTGCCAGCAGTTACTCGGGACTTACGGTATATGAGCAGTACTTC.

The chain joins TRBV4-1 to TRBJ2-1; possible D gene TRBD2, 6 bases. This CDR3 has 15 residues. Trimming left V 5 bases short and J 0 bases short, with 11 bases between. From germline, CDR1 is MGHRA and CDR2 YSYEKL. The CDR3 sequence: CASSAAGSSYNEQFF. DNA of the CDR3: TGCGCCAGCAGCGCGGCCGGGAGCTCCTACAATGAGCAGTTCTTC.

This chain links TRBV6-5 with TRBJ2-7; D gene unclear. This CDR3 is built from 12 residues. Trimming took 4 bases from V and 3 from J, leaving 7 bases between them. Germline CDR1 and CDR2: MNHEY and SVGAGI. CDR3 sequence (DNA): TGTGCCAGCAGTTCCCGCCTCTACGAGCAGTACTTC. Translating gives CASSSRLYEQYF.

DNA for the CDR3: TGCGCCAGCAGCTATTCTCCGAACACCGGGGAGCTGTTTTTT. Encoded protein: CASSYSPNTGELFF. The rearrangement uses TRBV5-1 and TRBJ2-2; D is undetermined. Trimming removed 3 bases at V and 0 bases at J, with 6 bases between. The CDR3 covers 14 residues. CDR1 and CDR2 from the germline V gene are SGHRS and YFSETQ.

This sequence joins TRBV19 and TRBJ1-2; D not certain. The CDR3 spans 12 residues. Germline V lookup: CDR1 LNHDA, CDR2 SQIVND (reference sequence). The germline V and J ends were trimmed by 3 bases and 8 bases, with 10 bases remaining between them. CDR3 nucleotides: TGTGCCAGTAGTATGATTAATGGAGGCTACACCTTC. It yields the protein CASSMINGGYTF. Supplemented by reference TRBV19 and TRBJ1-2, the full variable domain reads DGGITQSPKYLFRKEGQNVTLSCEQNLNHDAMYWYRQDPGQGLRLIYYSQIVNDFQKGDIAEGYSVSREKKESFPLTVTSAQKNPTAFYLCASSMINGGYTFGSGTRLTVV.